Listed here is a single TCR beta chain. Its target is unknown. The data stem from a study of cytomegalovirus exposure and HLA in healthy donors. Whole-study findings and limits: Follow-up analysis later connected one missense variant in DCLRE1C with trimming of TCR beta V- and J-genes.

Germline loops: CDR1 MNHEY, CDR2 SVGAGI. V was clipped by 5 bases and J by 3 bases, with 14 bases between them. The CDR3 contains 15 residues. The PCR employed 60 Vbeta primers together with 13 Jbeta primers. The method was immunoSEQ multiplex PCR; TCRdb's version includes in-frame clones alone and lacks a portion of them. The data show approximately 200,000 clones, with roughly 80% seen just once and about 3% held by the top ten. J is TRBJ1-5 and V is TRBV6-5; maybe TRBD1 (6 bases). The clonotype comes from a woman aged 25 to 39 in good health and CMV-seropositive. Sequencing input: PBMCs. CDR3 region: CASSLVDSLNQPQHF. The CDR3 nucleotides are TGTGCCAGCAGTCTGGTGGACAGTCTCAATCAGCCCCAGCATTTT.